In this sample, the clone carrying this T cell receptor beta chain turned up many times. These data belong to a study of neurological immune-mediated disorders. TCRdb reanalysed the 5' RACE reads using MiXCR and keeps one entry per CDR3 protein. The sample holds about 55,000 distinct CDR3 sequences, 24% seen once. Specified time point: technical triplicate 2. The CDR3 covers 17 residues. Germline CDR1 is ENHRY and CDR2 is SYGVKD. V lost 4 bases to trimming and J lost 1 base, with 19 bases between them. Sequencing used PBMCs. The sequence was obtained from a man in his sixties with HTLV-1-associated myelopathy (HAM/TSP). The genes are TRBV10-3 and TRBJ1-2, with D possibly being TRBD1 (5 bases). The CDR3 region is CAISGPGGPVYNYGYTF. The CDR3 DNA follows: TGTGCCATCAGTGGACCGGGGGGACCTGTCTATAACTATGGCTACACCTTC.